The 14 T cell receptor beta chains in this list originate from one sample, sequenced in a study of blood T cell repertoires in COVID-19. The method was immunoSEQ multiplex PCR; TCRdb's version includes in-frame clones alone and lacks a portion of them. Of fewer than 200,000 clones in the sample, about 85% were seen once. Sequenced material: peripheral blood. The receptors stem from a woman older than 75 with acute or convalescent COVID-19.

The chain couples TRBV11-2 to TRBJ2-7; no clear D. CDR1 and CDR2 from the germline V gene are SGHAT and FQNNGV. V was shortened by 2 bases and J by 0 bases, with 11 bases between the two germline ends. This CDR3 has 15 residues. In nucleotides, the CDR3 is TGTGCCAGCAGCTTACGAACAGCCTCCTCCTACGAGCAGTACTTC. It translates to CASSLRTASSYEQYF.

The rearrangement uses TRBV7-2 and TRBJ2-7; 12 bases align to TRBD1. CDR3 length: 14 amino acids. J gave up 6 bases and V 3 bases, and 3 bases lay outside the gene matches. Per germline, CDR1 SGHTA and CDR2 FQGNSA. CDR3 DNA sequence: TGTGCCAGCAGCTTCCGGGACAGGGGGCCCGAGCAGTACTTC. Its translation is CASSFRDRGPEQYF.

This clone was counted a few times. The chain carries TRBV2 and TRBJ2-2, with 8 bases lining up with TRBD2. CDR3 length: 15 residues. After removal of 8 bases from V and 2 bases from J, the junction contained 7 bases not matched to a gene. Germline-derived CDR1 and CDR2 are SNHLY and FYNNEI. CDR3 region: CASDPRGGNTGELFF. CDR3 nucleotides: TGTGCCAGCGACCCCCGGGGGGGAAACACCGGGGAGCTGTTTTTT.

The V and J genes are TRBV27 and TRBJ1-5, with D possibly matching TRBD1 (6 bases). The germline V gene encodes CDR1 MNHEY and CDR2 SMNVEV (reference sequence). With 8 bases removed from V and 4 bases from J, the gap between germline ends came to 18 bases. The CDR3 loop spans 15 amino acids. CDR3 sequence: CASRRGGRGNQPQHF. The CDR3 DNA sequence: TGTGCCAGCCGCCGGGGGGGCCGTGGTAATCAGCCCCAGCATTTT.

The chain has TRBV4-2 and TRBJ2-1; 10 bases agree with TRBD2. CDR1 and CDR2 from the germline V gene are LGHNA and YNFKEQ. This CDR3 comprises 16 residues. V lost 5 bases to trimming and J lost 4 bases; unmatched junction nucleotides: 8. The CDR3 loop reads CASSSQLAGKYNEQFF. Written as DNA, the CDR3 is TGTGCCAGCAGCTCTCAACTAGCGGGGAAATACAATGAGCAGTTCTTC.

The CDR3 region has the DNA TGTGCCAGCAGATCAGGGGGAAGGACCTACAATGAGCAGTTCTTC. It is translated as CASRSGGRTYNEQFF. V usage is TRBV7-9 and J usage is TRBJ2-1, with 7 bases matching TRBD1. The CDR3 spans 15 residues. Germline values: CDR1 SEHNR, CDR2 FQNEAQ (reference sequence). V lost 6 bases to trimming and J lost 2 bases; unmatched junction nucleotides: 7.

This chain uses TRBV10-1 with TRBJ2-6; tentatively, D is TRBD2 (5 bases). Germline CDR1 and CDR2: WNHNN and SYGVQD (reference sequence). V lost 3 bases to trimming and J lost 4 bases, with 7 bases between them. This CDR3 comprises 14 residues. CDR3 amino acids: CASSDPGGANVLTF. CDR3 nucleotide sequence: TGCGCCAGCAGTGACCCGGGGGGGGCCAACGTCCTGACTTTC.

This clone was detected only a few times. DNA for the CDR3: TGTGCCAGCAGTGCGGGGGAATTCTATGGCTACACCTTC. Residues: CASSAGEFYGYTF. V and J are TRBV25-1 and TRBJ1-2, with D possibly TRBD1 on 5 matching bases. Germline V lookup: CDR1 MGHDK, CDR2 SYGVNS. The germline V and J ends were trimmed by 4 bases and 4 bases, with 10 bases remaining between them. This CDR3 is 13 amino acids long.

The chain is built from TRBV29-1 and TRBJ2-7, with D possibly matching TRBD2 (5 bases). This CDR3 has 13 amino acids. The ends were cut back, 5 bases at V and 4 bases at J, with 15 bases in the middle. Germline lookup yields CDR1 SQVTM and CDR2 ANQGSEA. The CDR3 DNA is TGCAGCGTTCTTCCCGGGGTTGAGTACGAGCAGTACTTC. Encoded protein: CSVLPGVEYEQYF.

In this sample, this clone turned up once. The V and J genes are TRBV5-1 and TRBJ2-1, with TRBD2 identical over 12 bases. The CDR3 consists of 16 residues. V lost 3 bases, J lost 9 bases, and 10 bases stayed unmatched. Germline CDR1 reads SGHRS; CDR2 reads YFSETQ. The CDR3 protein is CASSSGTSGSFGEQFF. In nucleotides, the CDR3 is TGCGCCAGCAGCTCCGGGACTAGCGGGTCGTTCGGTGAGCAGTTCTTC.

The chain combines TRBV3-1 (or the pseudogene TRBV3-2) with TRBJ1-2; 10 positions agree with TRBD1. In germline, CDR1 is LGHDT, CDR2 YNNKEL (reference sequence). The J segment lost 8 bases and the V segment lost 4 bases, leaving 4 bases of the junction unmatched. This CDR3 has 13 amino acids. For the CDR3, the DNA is TGTGCCAGCAGCCCGACAGGGGGCAGCGGCTACACCTTC. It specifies CASSPTGGSGYTF.

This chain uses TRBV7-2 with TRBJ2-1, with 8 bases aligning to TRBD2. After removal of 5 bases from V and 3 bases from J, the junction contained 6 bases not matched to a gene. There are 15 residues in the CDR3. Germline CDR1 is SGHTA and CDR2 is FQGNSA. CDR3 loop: CASSQGGLGYNEQFF. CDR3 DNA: TGTGCCAGCAGCCAAGGGGGACTAGGCTACAATGAGCAGTTCTTC.

The CDR3 DNA sequence: TGTGCCAGCAGTGAGTACGGGGATCCTAAGGCCTACACCTTC. Its translation is CASSEYGDPKAYTF. V gene TRBV6-1 combines with J gene TRBJ1-2, with D uncertain. Trimming cost V 3 bases and J 10 bases, with 18 bases left between them. Per the germline V gene, CDR1 is MNHNS and CDR2 is SASEGT. CDR3 length: 14 residues.

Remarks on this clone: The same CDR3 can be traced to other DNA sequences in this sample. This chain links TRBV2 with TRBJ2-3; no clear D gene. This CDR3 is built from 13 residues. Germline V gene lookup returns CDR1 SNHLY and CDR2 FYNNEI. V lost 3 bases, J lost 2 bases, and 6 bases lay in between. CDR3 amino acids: CASSEAITDTQYF. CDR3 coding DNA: TGTGCCAGCAGTGAGGCCATCACAGATACGCAGTATTTT.